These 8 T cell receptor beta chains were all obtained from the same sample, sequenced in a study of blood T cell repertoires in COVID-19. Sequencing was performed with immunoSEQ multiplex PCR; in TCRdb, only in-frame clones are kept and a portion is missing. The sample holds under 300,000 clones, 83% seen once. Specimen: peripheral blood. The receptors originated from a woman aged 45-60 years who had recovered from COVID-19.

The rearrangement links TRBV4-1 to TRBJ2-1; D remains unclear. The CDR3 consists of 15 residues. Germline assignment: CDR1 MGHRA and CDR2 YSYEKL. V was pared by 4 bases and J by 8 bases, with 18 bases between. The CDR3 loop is CASSLRPGSSDEQFF. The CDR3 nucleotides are TGCGCCAGCAGCCTTAGGCCAGGCTCCTCGGATGAGCAGTTCTTC.

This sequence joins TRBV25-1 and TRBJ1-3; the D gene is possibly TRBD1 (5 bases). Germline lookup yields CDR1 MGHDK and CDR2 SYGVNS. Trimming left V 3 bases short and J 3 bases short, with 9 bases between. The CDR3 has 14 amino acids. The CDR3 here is CASSDGGYGNTIYF. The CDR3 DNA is TGTGCCAGCAGTGATGGGGGGTATGGAAACACCATATATTTT.

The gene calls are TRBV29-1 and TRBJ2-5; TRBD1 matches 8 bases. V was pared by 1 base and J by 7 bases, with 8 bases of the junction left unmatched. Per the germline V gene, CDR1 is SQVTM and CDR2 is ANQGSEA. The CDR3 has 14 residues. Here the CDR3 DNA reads TGCAGCGTTGAAGCGAGCCAGGGGGCGGGGACCCAGTACTTC. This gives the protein CSVEASQGAGTQYF.

CDR3 sequence (DNA): TGTGCCAGCAGCCGGTCGGGGTCTCGTAACACAGATACGCAGTATTTT. Its translation is CASSRSGSRNTDTQYF. The rearrangement links TRBV3-1 (or the pseudogene TRBV3-2) to TRBJ2-3, with D perhaps matching TRBD2 (5 bases). The V gene's germline CDR1 is LGHDT and CDR2 YNNKEL (reference sequence). There are 16 residues in the CDR3. Trimming shortened V by 4 bases and J by 2 bases, and 16 bases separated the two germline ends.

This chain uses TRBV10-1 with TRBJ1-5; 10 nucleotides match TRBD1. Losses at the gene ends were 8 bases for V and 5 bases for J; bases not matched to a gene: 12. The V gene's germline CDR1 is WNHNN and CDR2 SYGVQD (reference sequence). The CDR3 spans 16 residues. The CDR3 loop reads CASVRPGQGCHQPQHF. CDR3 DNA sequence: TGCGCCAGCGTACGTCCGGGACAGGGGTGCCATCAGCCCCAGCATTTT.

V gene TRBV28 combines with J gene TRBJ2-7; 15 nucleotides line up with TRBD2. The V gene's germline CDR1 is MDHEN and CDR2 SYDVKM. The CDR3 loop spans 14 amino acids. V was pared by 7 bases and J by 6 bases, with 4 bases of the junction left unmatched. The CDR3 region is CASIGTSGRSEQYF. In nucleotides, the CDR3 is TGTGCCAGCATTGGGACTAGCGGGAGGAGCGAGCAGTACTTC.

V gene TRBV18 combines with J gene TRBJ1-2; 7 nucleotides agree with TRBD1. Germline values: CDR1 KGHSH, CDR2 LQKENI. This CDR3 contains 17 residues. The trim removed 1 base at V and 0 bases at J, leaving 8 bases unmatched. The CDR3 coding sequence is TGTGCCAGCTCACCACGGGGGACAGTCACGACTAACTATGGCTACACCTTC. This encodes CASSPRGTVTTNYGYTF.

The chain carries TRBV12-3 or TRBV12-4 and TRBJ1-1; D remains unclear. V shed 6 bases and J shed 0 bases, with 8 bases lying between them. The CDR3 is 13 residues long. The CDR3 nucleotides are TGTGCCAGCAGGCCGGGTATGAACACTGAAGCTTTCTTT. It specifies CASRPGMNTEAFF.